These 4 T cell receptor beta chains were all obtained from the same sample, sequenced in a study of vaccination effects on CD4 cells after COVID-19. Here immunoSEQ multiplex PCR was the method, and the copy in TCRdb shows in-frame clones only, minus some. The table lists more than 40,000 clones, roughly four fifths of them singletons, with less than 14% in the top ten. The antigens of these receptors remain unknown. Expansion of antigen-specific CD4+ T cells with viral peptide pools was carried out by the ViraFEST assay before sequencing. Cells that had been cultured for about 10 days were the source of isolated CD4+ T cells. Among the vaccine recipients, none had a prior SARS-CoV-2 infection, and nucleocapsid antibodies were negative. This material consisted of CD4+ T cells from PBMCs cultured with SARS-CoV-2 spike peptides, taken before COVID-19 vaccination. These TCRs come from a human donor who received a COVID-19 vaccine.

The CDR3 is CASSISDRGGYGYTF. The DNA for the CDR3 is TGTGCCAGTAGTATTTCGGACCGCGGCGGCTATGGCTACACCTTC. The chain links TRBV19 to TRBJ1-2; no definite D call. Per germline, CDR1 LNHDA and CDR2 SQIVND (reference sequence). CDR3 length equals 15 residues. V was cut by 3 bases and J by 4 bases, with 15 bases left in between.

This clone was observed a handful of times. The chain has TRBV19 and TRBJ2-2; no reliable D call. Germline CDR1 is LNHDA and CDR2 is SQIVND (reference sequence). Trimming pared 4 bases from V and 1 base from J, leaving 4 bases between. CDR3 length equals 13 residues. The CDR3 region is CASSTVNTGELFF. CDR3 nucleotide sequence: TGTGCCAGTAGTACAGTGAACACCGGGGAGCTGTTTTTT.

V usage is TRBV6-5 and J usage is TRBJ2-1; TRBD1 aligns across 10 bases. The CDR3 is 15 residues long. V shed 5 bases, J shed 2 bases, and the junction held 3 bases outside the gene matches. Germline CDR1 is MNHEY and CDR2 is SVGAGI. Here the CDR3 reads CASSPDRGAYNEQFF. The DNA for the CDR3 is TGTGCCAGCAGTCCGGACAGGGGGGCCTACAATGAGCAGTTCTTC.

The rearrangement links TRBV30 to TRBJ1-5; D not certain. Germline V lookup: CDR1 GTSNPN, CDR2 SVGIG (reference sequence). This CDR3 has 17 amino acids. Trimming took 0 bases from V and 0 from J, leaving 15 bases between them. CDR3 amino acids: CAWSVSRSDYSNQPQHF. The CDR3 DNA follows: TGTGCCTGGAGTGTATCCCGTTCGGATTATAGCAATCAGCCCCAGCATTTT. Using reference TRBV30 and TRBJ1-5 for the parts outside the CDR3, the full variable domain is SQTIHQWPATLVQPVGSPLSLECTVEGTSNPNLYWYRQAAGRGLQLLFYSVGIGQISSEVPQNLSASRPQDRQFILSSKKLLLSDSGFYLCAWSVSRSDYSNQPQHFGDGTRLSIL.